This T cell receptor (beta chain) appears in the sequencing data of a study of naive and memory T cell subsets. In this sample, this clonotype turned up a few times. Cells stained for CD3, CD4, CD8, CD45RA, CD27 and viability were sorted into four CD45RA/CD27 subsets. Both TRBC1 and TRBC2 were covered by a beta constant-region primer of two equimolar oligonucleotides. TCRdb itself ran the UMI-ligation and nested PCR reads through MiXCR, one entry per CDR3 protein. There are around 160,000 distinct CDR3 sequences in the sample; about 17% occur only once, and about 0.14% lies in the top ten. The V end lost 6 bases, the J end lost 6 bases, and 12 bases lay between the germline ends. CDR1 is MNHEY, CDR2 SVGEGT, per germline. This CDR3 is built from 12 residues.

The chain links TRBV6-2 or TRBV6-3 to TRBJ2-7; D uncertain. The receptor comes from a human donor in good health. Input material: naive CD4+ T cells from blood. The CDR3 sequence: CASSLPLGEQYF. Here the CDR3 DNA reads TGTGCCAGCAGCCTTCCGCTGGGCGAGCAGTACTTC.